This T cell receptor (beta chain) derives from a study of tumor-infiltrating lymphocytes in primary liver carcinoma. Across the whole study: Each sample had roughly 3.65 to 8 million productive TCRbeta reads regardless of tissue type.

CDR1 SQVTM and CDR2 ANQGSEA come from the germline V gene. Trimming removed 6 bases from V and 4 bases from J, with 9 bases in between. The CDR3 covers 11 residues. Co-extracting RNA and DNA was done with about 20-34 mg of unsorted bulk tissue as input. Each tumor had five separate regions sampled. Turning to this clonotype: Its target is unknown.

Study-wide results and caveats: Paired tumor-adjacent and tumor-blood samples overlapped less than tumor region pairs did. Just around 7-25% of top clones spanned all five tumor regions.

The authors made TCR beta cDNA from around 500 ng total RNA with a constant-region primer. Investigators got TCR beta libraries out of three nested multiplex PCR rounds, done with slightly modified ARM-PCR. Two initial PCR rounds of about 11 cycles each paired TRBV1-TRBV30 forward primers with a C-beta reverse primer. TCRdb re-analysed the multiplex PCR reads in MiXCR, keeping a single row per CDR3 protein. The sample shows roughly 25,000 distinct CDR3 sequences, 60% to 85% of them seen only once. The source material was liver tumor tissue from sampling region 3. Subset in this sample: tumor region T3, left-lateral pole. The chain couples TRBV29-1 to TRBJ1-2; maybe TRBD1 (5 bases). The TCR was taken from a man aged 35 to 55 with primary liver carcinoma and hepatitis B virus infection. The CDR3 sequence is CSVGGSYGYTF. DNA of the CDR3: TGCAGCGTGGGGGGATCCTATGGCTACACCTTC.